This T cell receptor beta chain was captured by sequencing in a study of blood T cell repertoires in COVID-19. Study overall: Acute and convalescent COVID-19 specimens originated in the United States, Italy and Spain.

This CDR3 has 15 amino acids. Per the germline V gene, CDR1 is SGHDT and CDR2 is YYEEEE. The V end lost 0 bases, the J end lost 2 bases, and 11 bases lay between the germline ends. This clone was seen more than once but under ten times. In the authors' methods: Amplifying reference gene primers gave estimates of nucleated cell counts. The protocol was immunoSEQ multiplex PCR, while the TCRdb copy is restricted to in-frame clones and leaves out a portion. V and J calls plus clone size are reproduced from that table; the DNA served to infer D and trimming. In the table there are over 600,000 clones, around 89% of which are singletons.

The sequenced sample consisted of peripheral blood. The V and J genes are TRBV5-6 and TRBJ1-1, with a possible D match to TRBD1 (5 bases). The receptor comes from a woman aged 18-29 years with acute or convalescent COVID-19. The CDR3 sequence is CASSLGLGGNTEAFF. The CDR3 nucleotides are TGTGCCAGCAGCTTGGGACTGGGGGGAAACACTGAAGCTTTCTTT.